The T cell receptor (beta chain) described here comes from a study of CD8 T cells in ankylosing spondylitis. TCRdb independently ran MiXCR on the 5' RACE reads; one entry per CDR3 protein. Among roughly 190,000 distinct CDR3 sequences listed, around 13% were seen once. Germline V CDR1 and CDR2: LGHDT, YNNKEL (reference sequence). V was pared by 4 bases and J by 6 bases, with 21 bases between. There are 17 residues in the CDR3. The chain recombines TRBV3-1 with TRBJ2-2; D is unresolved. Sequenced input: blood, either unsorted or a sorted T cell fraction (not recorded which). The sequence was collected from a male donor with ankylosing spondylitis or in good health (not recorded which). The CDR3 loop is CASSLGPFKGGAGELFF. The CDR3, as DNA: TGTGCCAGCAGCCTGGGCCCTTTCAAGGGCGGCGCCGGGGAGCTGTTTTTT. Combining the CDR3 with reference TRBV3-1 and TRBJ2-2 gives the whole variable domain DTAVSQTPKYLVTQMGNDKSIKCEQNLGHDTMYWYKQDSKKFLKIMFSYNNKELIINETVPNRFSPKSPDKAHLNLHINSLELGDSAVYFCASSLGPFKGGAGELFFGEGSRLTVL.